What follows are 18 T cell receptor beta chains derived from one specimen sequenced in a study of T cells in Graves' hyperthyroidism and ophthalmopathy. Amplification yielded TCR beta CDR3 regions, with RNA transcripts as the source. During a first-round RT-PCR of the TCR CDR3, the HTBI primer set was used. TCRdb fed the multiplex PCR reads into MiXCR, producing one record per CDR3 protein. The sample shows about 400,000 distinct CDR3 sequences, around a sixth of them seen only once. The material sequenced was blood. Receptor source: a woman between 18 and 29 years old with Graves' hyperthyroidism that later progressed to Graves' ophthalmopathy.

This chain links TRBV2 with TRBJ1-6; D uncertain. V was pared by 8 bases and J by 11 bases, with 4 bases between. Germline lookup yields CDR1 SNHLY and CDR2 FYNNEI. CDR3 length equals 9 residues. The CDR3 reads CASYPPLHF. The CDR3 nucleotides read TGTGCCAGCTATCCACCCCTCCACTTT.

V usage is TRBV15 and J usage is TRBJ2-7, with D possibly matching TRBD1 (5 bases). The CDR3 is 15 residues long. V lost 2 bases to trimming and J lost 3 bases, with 14 bases between them. In germline, CDR1 is LNHNV, CDR2 YYDKDF (reference sequence). The chain's CDR3 is CATSRSDSNLYEQYF. CDR3 bases: TGTGCCACCAGCAGATCTGACAGCAACCTCTACGAGCAGTACTTC. The full variable domain, completed using reference TRBV15 and TRBJ2-7, is DAMVIQNPRYQVTQFGKPVTLSCSQTLNHNVMYWYQQKSSQAPKLLFHYYDKDFNNEADTPDNFQSRRPNTSFCFLDIRSPGLGDTAMYLCATSRSDSNLYEQYFGPGTRLTVT.

This clonotype showed up many times. The chain carries TRBV28 and TRBJ2-6; D may be TRBD1 (6 bases). From germline, CDR1 is MDHEN and CDR2 SYDVKM. This CDR3 has 15 amino acids. V lost 6 bases and J 2 bases, leaving 11 bases between the germline ends. CDR3 region: CASSREGAGANVLTF. In DNA, the CDR3 is TGTGCCAGCAGCCGCGAGGGGGCTGGGGCCAACGTCCTGACTTTC.

This clonotype has more than one count but fewer than ten. This likely came from a read error, as a far larger clone is one base away. The chain couples TRBV7-9 to TRBJ2-7; maybe TRBD1 (5 bases). The V gene's germline CDR1 is SEHNR and CDR2 FQNEAQ (reference sequence). The CDR3 has 12 amino acids. V was clipped by 1 base and J by 5 bases, with 6 bases between them. CDR3 nucleotide sequence: TGTGCCAGCAGCTTAGGGGGCCACGAGCAGTACTTC. This sequence encodes CASSLGGHEQYF.

The gene calls are TRBV28 and TRBJ2-2; 11 bases align to TRBD2. CDR3 size: 16 residues. CDR1 and CDR2 (germline): MDHEN, SYDVKM. Trimming cost V 3 bases and J 1 base; bases outside gene matches: 1. The CDR3 sequence: CASSFGLAGNTGELFF. The CDR3 region has the DNA TGTGCCAGCAGTTTTGGACTAGCGGGGAACACCGGGGAGCTGTTTTTT.

This clonotype has just a few counts. The chain joins TRBV2 to TRBJ2-2; no reliable D call. V was trimmed by 6 bases and J by 6 bases, leaving 11 bases between them. Germline V CDR1 and CDR2: SNHLY, FYNNEI. The CDR3 loop spans 13 amino acids. The CDR3 spells CASSSLLAGELFF. CDR3 sequence (DNA): TGTGCCAGCAGCTCACTACTGGCCGGGGAGCTGTTTTTT. Looking up the rest from reference TRBV2 and TRBJ2-2 gives the full variable domain: EPEVTQTPSHQVTQMGQEVILRCVPISNHLYFYWYRQILGQKVEFLVSFYNNEISEKSEIFDDQFSVERPDGSNFTLKIRSTKLEDSAMYFCASSSLLAGELFFGEGSRLTVL.

The table lists this clonotype with a few counts. This chain links TRBV20-1 with TRBJ1-1, with a weak D call TRBD1 (6 bases). Germline CDR1 and CDR2: DFQATT and SNEGSKA (reference sequence). The CDR3 runs to 14 residues. V dropped 6 bases and J dropped 0 bases, with 14 bases sitting between them. The CDR3 DNA reads as TGCAGTGCCCGGAGAGGGGGGATGAACACTGAAGCTTTCTTT. Encoded protein: CSARRGGMNTEAFF.

This clonotype appeared many times. The chain is built from TRBV3-1 and TRBJ2-1; 11 bases match TRBD2. Germline trimming cut 2 bases from V and 7 bases from J; bases unmatched to any gene: 7. The CDR3 extends over 16 amino acids. The germline V gene has CDR1 LGHDT and CDR2 YNNKEL (reference sequence). The CDR3 reads CASSQKLAGAQNEQFF. Written as DNA, the CDR3 is TGTGCCAGCAGCCAAAAACTAGCGGGAGCTCAGAATGAGCAGTTCTTC.

The V and J genes are TRBV9 and TRBJ2-1; 8 bases map to TRBD1. Germline V gene data show CDR1 as SGDLS and CDR2 as YYNGEE. Germline trimming cut 3 bases from V and 2 bases from J; bases unmatched to any gene: 13. The CDR3 is 18 amino acids. Here the CDR3 reads CASSADRQGTMAYNEQFF. The CDR3 DNA is TGTGCCAGCAGCGCGGATAGACAGGGGACGATGGCCTACAATGAGCAGTTCTTC. Looking up the rest from reference TRBV9 and TRBJ2-1 gives the full variable domain: DSGVTQTPKHLITATGQRVTLRCSPRSGDLSVYWYQQSLDQGLQFLIQYYNGEERAKGNILERFSAQQFPDLHSELNLSSLELGDSALYFCASSADRQGTMAYNEQFFGPGTRLTVL.

This clonotype was recorded many times. V and J are TRBV7-8 and TRBJ2-1; D is possibly TRBD2 (6 bases). Trimming removed 5 bases at V and 4 bases at J, with 15 bases between. Germline values: CDR1 SGHVS, CDR2 FQNEAQ. CDR3 length equals 15 residues. As DNA, the CDR3 is TGTGCCAGCAGCCCAGGAGGAGGGTTTTACAATGAGCAGTTCTTC. Its translation is CASSPGGGFYNEQFF.

For this clonotype: A much larger clone differs from this one at a single base, so this may be a read error. The V and J genes are TRBV5-1 and TRBJ2-7; D may be TRBD1 (6 bases). Germline CDR1 SGHRS, CDR2 YFSETQ. CDR3 length equals 15 residues. The DNA for the CDR3 is TGCGCCAGCAGCCGAGGATCCAGGGGCGACTACGAGCGGTACTTC. Translating gives CASSRGSRGDYERYF.

Many counts were recorded for this clonotype. The rearrangement joins TRBV7-9 to TRBJ1-1; D gene uncertain. The CDR3 spans 12 residues. Trimming cost V 2 bases and J 6 bases, with 7 bases left between them. From germline, CDR1 is SEHNR and CDR2 FQNEAQ (reference sequence). The CDR3 DNA is TGTGCCAGCAGCTTACCTGGGCCTGAAGCTTTCTTT. It translates to CASSLPGPEAFF.

This clonotype was seen repeatedly, ten times or more. The chain combines TRBV20-1 with TRBJ2-7; D might be TRBD1 or TRBD2, each matching 6 bases. The CDR3 contains 12 residues. In germline, CDR1 is DFQATT, CDR2 SNEGSKA (reference sequence). Trimming took off 6 bases at V and 7 bases at J, with 16 bases between the two ends. CDR3 in amino acids: CSAKRGAGEQYF. In DNA form, the CDR3 reads TGCAGTGCAAAAAGGGGGGCGGGGGAGCAGTACTTC.

There are many counts of this clonotype. The chain links TRBV12-3 or TRBV12-4 to TRBJ2-5; D call uncertain. There are 11 residues in the CDR3. Trimming cost V 3 bases and J 11 bases, with 10 bases left between them. The CDR3 protein is CASSFTGAQYF. For the CDR3, the DNA is TGTGCCAGCAGTTTCACTGGCGCACAGTACTTC.

This chain uses TRBV6-5 with TRBJ2-1; D is possibly TRBD1 or TRBD2 (6 bases each). Germline CDR1 and CDR2: MNHEY and SVGAGI. This CDR3 contains 15 residues. Deletions cut 2 bases from V and 7 bases from J, with 15 bases between. The CDR3 sequence is CASSYGQGSGNEQFF. The CDR3 nucleotides are TGTGCCAGCAGTTACGGGCAGGGGAGCGGGAATGAGCAGTTCTTC.

About this clonotype: This sequence may be a read error, since a much larger clone differs from it by one base. This rearrangement joins TRBV9 to TRBJ2-1; 9 nucleotides match TRBD2. Germline CDR1 and CDR2: SGDLS and YYNGEE. The junction had 14 bases not matched to a gene; V was cut back by 1 base and J by 6 bases. The CDR3 spans 18 residues. The CDR3 DNA is TGTGCCAGCAGCGTAACCCTAGCGGGACGGTCGGGAACCAATGAGCAGTTCTTC. This codes for CASSVTLAGRSGTNEQFF. The whole variable domain, remainder taken from reference TRBV9 and TRBJ2-1, is DSGVTQTPKHLITATGQRVTLRCSPRSGDLSVYWYQQSLDQGLQFLIQYYNGEERAKGNILERFSAQQFPDLHSELNLSSLELGDSALYFCASSVTLAGRSGTNEQFFGPGTRLTVL.

The table lists this clonotype with many counts. CDR3 sequence reads: CSARPFGVLPHQPQHF. The DNA for the CDR3 is TGCAGTGCTAGACCATTCGGGGTTTTACCTCATCAGCCCCAGCATTTT. This rearrangement joins TRBV20-1 to TRBJ1-5; D unresolved. The length of the CDR3 is 16 residues. Trimming stripped 2 bases from V and 5 bases from J, with 19 bases between. Germline loops: CDR1 DFQATT, CDR2 SNEGSKA (reference sequence).

This clonotype was found a few times. The chain recombines TRBV4-3 with TRBJ2-7; no reliable D call. Looked up from germline, CDR1 is LGHNA and CDR2 is YSLEER. Trimming removed 4 bases at V and 2 bases at J, with 12 bases between. CDR3 size: 14 residues. CDR3 nucleotide sequence: TGCGCCAGCAGCCCGCACACGTACACCTACGAGCAGTACTTC. Translating gives CASSPHTYTYEQYF.